These 29 T cell receptor beta chains share one sample of origin, sequenced in a study of PD-L1 blockade in urothelial cancer. Profiled with immunoSEQ multiplex PCR; TCRdb holds only in-frame clones, not every one. Among about 63,000 clones listed, about four fifths were seen once. The time point was: pretreatment peripheral blood. The sample was PBMCs, taken around atezolizumab (anti-PD-L1) treatment. Receptor source: a man between 70 and 80 years old with urothelial cancer.

The chain links TRBV5-8 to TRBJ2-3, with TRBD1 matching 12 bases. Germline loops: CDR1 SGHTS, CDR2 YDEGEE. This CDR3 has 17 residues. J gave up 2 bases and V 4 bases, and 8 bases lay outside the gene matches. The CDR3 reads CASSRGQGAAITDTQYF. In nucleotides, the CDR3 is TGTGCCAGCAGCAGGGGACAGGGGGCGGCTATCACAGATACGCAGTATTTT.

The rearrangement joins TRBV28 to TRBJ2-7, with a possible D match to TRBD1 (6 bases). V shed 1 base and J shed 2 bases, with 21 bases lying between them. This CDR3 has 18 amino acids. The V gene's germline CDR1 is MDHEN and CDR2 SYDVKM. Here the CDR3 DNA reads TGTGCCAGCAGTTTATCAGGACAGACCCCAAAATTGACCTACGAGCAGTACTTC. Protein product: CASSLSGQTPKLTYEQYF.

The genes are TRBV7-2 and TRBJ1-2; D call uncertain. CDR1 is SGHTA and CDR2 is FQGNSA in the germline V gene. V was clipped by 1 base and J by 6 bases, with 9 bases between them. CDR3 length equals 13 residues. CDR3 coding DNA: TGTGCCAGCAGCTTAGGTCGGGGAAATGGCTACACCTTC. Translating gives CASSLGRGNGYTF.

V is TRBV6-5 and J is TRBJ1-1, with D hard to call. The CDR3 is made up of 15 amino acids. Trimming pared 6 bases from V and 0 bases from J, leaving 14 bases between. Germline V lookup: CDR1 MNHEY, CDR2 SVGAGI. As DNA, the CDR3 is TGTGCCAGCAGACACAATCAGGAAATGAACACTGAAGCTTTCTTT. It encodes CASRHNQEMNTEAFF.

The rearrangement links TRBV7-9 to TRBJ1-2, with a tentative D call TRBD1 (6 bases). Looked up from germline, CDR1 is SEHNR and CDR2 is FQNEAQ (reference sequence). This CDR3 contains 15 residues. V was pared by 1 base and J by 3 bases, with 12 bases between. CDR3 sequence (DNA): TGTGCCAGCAGCTTAGGTCAGGGGAACTACTATGGCTACACCTTC. Protein sequence: CASSLGQGNYYGYTF.

The CDR3 here is CASSEQGMREKLFF. The CDR3 nucleotides read TGTGCCAGCAGTGAACAGGGAATGAGGGAAAAACTGTTTTTT. The genes are TRBV2 and TRBJ1-4; perhaps TRBD1 as D (5 bases). Germline CDR1 and CDR2: SNHLY and FYNNEI. The CDR3 runs to 14 residues. V lost 2 bases and J 8 bases, leaving 12 bases between the germline ends.

This chain uses TRBV7-3 with TRBJ1-1; D is perhaps TRBD1 (5 bases). This CDR3 spans 14 amino acids. The V and J ends lost 3 bases and 4 bases respectively, with 12 bases between them. Germline lookup yields CDR1 SGHTA and CDR2 FQGTGA. CDR3 sequence (DNA): TGTGCCAGCAGCTTGACCAGGGTAGGCACTGAAGCTTTCTTT. Translation gives CASSLTRVGTEAFF.

Only a few counts were recorded for this clone. CDR3 sequence reads: CASLRGATGELFF. In DNA form, the CDR3 reads TGTGCCAGCTTACGGGGGGCAACCGGGGAGCTGTTTTTT. The chain couples TRBV6-5 to TRBJ2-2; D perhaps matches TRBD2 (7 bases). Per the germline V gene, CDR1 is MNHEY and CDR2 is SVGAGI. The V end was cut by 8 bases, the J end by 5 bases, with 12 bases between. The CDR3 runs 13 residues.

This chain links TRBV6-1 with TRBJ1-1, with no clear D. CDR3 length: 14 residues. The V gene lost 5 bases and the J gene lost 3 bases, with 13 bases spanning the gap. Germline lookup yields CDR1 MNHNS and CDR2 SASEGT. CDR3 DNA sequence: TGTGCCAGCAGTTCCCACGTGAGATACACTGAAGCTTTCTTT. Translation gives CASSSHVRYTEAFF.

This chain links TRBV5-6 with TRBJ1-5; D unclear. The germline CDR1 and CDR2 sequences are SGHDT and YYEEEE. CDR3 size: 14 residues. V lost 3 bases, J lost 0 bases, and 7 bases lay in between. CDR3 sequence reads: CASSSSYSNQPQHF. The CDR3 nucleotides are TGTGCCAGCAGCTCTTCGTATAGCAATCAGCCCCAGCATTTT.

This clone was seen only a few times. The chain carries TRBV14 and TRBJ1-1; D remains ambiguous. CDR1 SGHDN and CDR2 FVKESK come from the germline V gene. This CDR3 contains 13 residues. The V gene lost 5 bases and the J gene lost 2 bases, with 9 bases spanning the gap. In DNA, the CDR3 is TGTGCCAGCAGCAGGGAGGTCAACACTGAAGCTTTCTTT. Translating gives CASSREVNTEAFF.

The chain combines TRBV11-3 with TRBJ2-3, with 10 bases matching TRBD2. Germline values: CDR1 SGHNT, CDR2 YENEEA. This CDR3 contains 15 residues. V dropped 1 base and J dropped 5; count of bases not matched to a gene: 3. CDR3 sequence (DNA): TGTGCCAGCAGCTTAGCTGCTAGCGGGAGAGATACGCAGTATTTT. It yields the protein CASSLAASGRDTQYF.

The V gene is TRBV15, the J gene TRBJ1-1, with 11 nucleotides matching TRBD1. The CDR3 has 14 residues. Per germline, CDR1 LNHNV and CDR2 YYDKDF (reference sequence). The ends lost 1 base at V and 6 bases at J; junction bases unmatched: 1. CDR3 DNA sequence: TGTGCCACCAGCAGAGGGGACAGGGGGGCTGAAGCTTTCTTT. Translating gives CATSRGDRGAEAFF.

CDR3 loop: CASSGTSGSYEQYF. In DNA, the CDR3 is TGTGCCAGCAGCGGGACTAGCGGTTCCTACGAGCAGTACTTC. The rearrangement joins TRBV9 to TRBJ2-7, with TRBD2 identical over 10 bases. Germline CDR1 and CDR2: SGDLS and YYNGEE. CDR3 size: 14 residues. V dropped 3 bases and J dropped 1; count of bases not matched to a gene: 1.

This clone was detected only once. The chain combines TRBV5-4 with TRBJ1-1, with D tentatively TRBD1 (6 bases). V shed 5 bases and J shed 8 bases, with 13 bases lying between them. CDR3 length: 12 amino acids. CDR1 is SGHNT, CDR2 YYREEE, per germline (reference sequence). The CDR3 here is CASSGWQGEAFF. CDR3 sequence (DNA): TGTGCCAGCAGTGGGTGGCAGGGGGAAGCTTTCTTT. Combining the CDR3 with reference TRBV5-4 and TRBJ1-1 gives the whole variable domain ETGVTQSPTHLIKTRGQQVTLRCSSQSGHNTVSWYQQALGQGPQFIFQYYREEENGRGNFPPRFSGLQFPNYSSELNVNALELDDSALYLCASSGWQGEAFFGQGTRLTVV.

The chain is built from TRBV30 and TRBJ2-1; 10 bases agree with TRBD2. Germline CDR1 reads GTSNPN; CDR2 reads SVGIG (reference sequence). The V gene end was trimmed by 0 bases and the J gene end by 2 bases; junction bases not matched to a gene: 4. The length of the CDR3 is 16 residues. CDR3 sequence reads: CAWSVGLAGAYNEQFF. For the CDR3, the DNA is TGTGCCTGGAGTGTAGGTCTAGCGGGAGCCTACAATGAGCAGTTCTTC.

In DNA form, the CDR3 reads TGTGCCAGCAGCCCCAGGGGGGGACCGGGACTAGCTCAGTACTTC. Its protein is CASSPRGGPGLAQYF. This chain links TRBV7-9 with TRBJ2-7; TRBD2 matches at 9 bases. Trimming cost V 5 bases and J 10 bases; bases outside gene matches: 15. This CDR3 has 15 amino acids. Germline CDR1 reads SEHNR; CDR2 reads FQNEAQ (reference sequence).

This clone turned up a few times. This chain links TRBV6-5 with TRBJ2-2; 8 positions match TRBD1. The trim removed 4 bases at V and 1 base at J, leaving 5 bases unmatched. Germline V gene lookup returns CDR1 MNHEY and CDR2 SVGAGI. The CDR3 covers 16 residues. The DNA for the CDR3 is TGTGCCAGCAGTTTCGGACAGGGATGGAACACCGGGGAGCTGTTTTTT. It yields the protein CASSFGQGWNTGELFF.

This clone came up a few times. V and J are TRBV21-1 and TRBJ1-6. TRBV21-1 is a documented pseudogene. The CDR3 spans 15 residues. The CDR3 reads CASSLRWEIDSPLHF. The DNA of the CDR3 is TGTGCCAGCAGTCTGAGATGGGAGATCGATTCACCCCTCCACTTT.

V is TRBV19 and J is TRBJ2-3; 10 bases agree with TRBD2. Germline V lookup: CDR1 LNHDA, CDR2 SQIVND (reference sequence). With 7 bases clipped from V and 3 bases from J, the junction kept 13 bases outside the gene matches. The CDR3 has 17 amino acids. CDR3 amino acids: CASKNRAGGGATDTQYF. CDR3 nucleotide sequence: TGTGCCAGTAAAAATCGAGCGGGAGGGGGGGCAACAGATACGCAGTATTTT.

V and J are TRBV14 and TRBJ2-3; 7 bases fit TRBD2. Germline loops: CDR1 SGHDN, CDR2 FVKESK. V was pared by 3 bases and J by 7 bases, with 16 bases of the junction left unmatched. The length of the CDR3 is 17 residues. In nucleotides, the CDR3 is TGTGCCAGCAGCCAGACTCCGTGGGGAGGGGTTATGAATACGCAGTATTTT. Translated: CASSQTPWGGVMNTQYF. Looking up the rest from reference TRBV14 and TRBJ2-3 gives the full variable domain: EAGVTQFPSHSVIEKGQTVTLRCDPISGHDNLYWYRRVMGKEIKFLLHFVKESKQDESGMPNNRFLAERTGGTYSTLKVQPAELEDSGVYFCASSQTPWGGVMNTQYFGPGTRLTVL.

This clone was picked up one time. The rearrangement joins TRBV2 to TRBJ1-2, with D hard to call. Trimming left V 8 bases short and J 8 bases short, with 15 bases between. CDR3 length equals 12 residues. Germline CDR1 and CDR2: SNHLY and FYNNEI. The CDR3 reads CASYDTGKGYTF. The CDR3 DNA is TGTGCCAGCTATGACACCGGAAAGGGCTACACCTTC.

This clone was recorded once. Other DNA sequences in the same sample also yield this CDR3. The chain combines TRBV18 with TRBJ1-5; D might be TRBD1 (5 bases). The length of the CDR3 is 14 residues. Between the trimmed V and J ends, which lost 2 bases and 2 bases, there was a span of 7 bases. Germline V gene data show CDR1 as KGHSH and CDR2 as LQKENI. The CDR3 loop is CASSPGGGNQPQHF. The DNA of the CDR3 is TGTGCCAGCTCACCAGGGGGGGGCAATCAGCCCCAGCATTTT.

The chain employs TRBV7-9 and TRBJ1-3; D remains ambiguous. Trimming took 5 bases from V and 2 from J, leaving 16 bases between them. This CDR3 comprises 16 residues. CDR1 is SEHNR, CDR2 FQNEAQ, per germline (reference sequence). The DNA of the CDR3 is TGTGCCAGCAGCCCCTCCGGGGTATTCGCTGGAAACACCATATATTTT. The encoded protein is CASSPSGVFAGNTIYF.

V usage is TRBV6-5 and J usage is TRBJ1-2; 11 bases fit TRBD1. The CDR3 is made up of 15 amino acids. The J segment lost 7 bases and the V segment lost 5 bases, leaving 9 bases of the junction unmatched. The germline V gene encodes CDR1 MNHEY and CDR2 SVGAGI. CDR3 loop: CASSAGTGGYSGYTF. The CDR3 coding sequence is TGTGCCAGCAGTGCTGGGACAGGGGGATACTCTGGCTACACCTTC.

The J gene is TRBJ1-1, the V gene TRBV2, with 8 bases aligning to TRBD1. Germline V gives CDR1 SNHLY, CDR2 FYNNEI. The CDR3 has 12 amino acids. The trim removed 7 bases at V and 11 bases at J, leaving 9 bases unmatched. CDR3 loop: CASTLDREGAFF. The CDR3, as DNA: TGTGCCAGCACTTTGGACAGGGAGGGGGCTTTCTTT.

The CDR3 DNA reads TGTGCCTGGAGTTTAGCGGGAGAGGGTGAGCAGTTCTTC. As protein: CAWSLAGEGEQFF. The chain has TRBV30 and TRBJ2-1; 9 nucleotides agree with TRBD2. The germline V gene encodes CDR1 GTSNPN and CDR2 SVGIG (reference sequence). The V gene end was trimmed by 2 bases and the J gene end by 9 bases; junction bases not matched to a gene: 5. The CDR3 is 13 amino acids.

As DNA, the CDR3 is TGTGCCAGCACCCGCACCCGGGCGGGCAATGAGCAGTTCTTC. The encoded protein is CASTRTRAGNEQFF. This chain links TRBV6-1 with TRBJ2-1; D might be TRBD2 (5 bases). Germline V gene lookup returns CDR1 MNHNS and CDR2 SASEGT. V lost 7 bases and J 6 bases, leaving 16 bases between the germline ends. The CDR3 contains 14 residues.

The chain uses TRBV7-2 and TRBJ2-7; 7 bases map to TRBD2. V trimming: 5 bases; J trimming: 4 bases; junction bases outside the gene matches: 8. The CDR3 consists of 14 residues. In germline, CDR1 is SGHTA, CDR2 FQGNSA. CDR3 loop: CASSIPGTNYEQYF. CDR3 DNA: TGTGCCAGCAGCATTCCCGGGACTAATTACGAGCAGTACTTC.